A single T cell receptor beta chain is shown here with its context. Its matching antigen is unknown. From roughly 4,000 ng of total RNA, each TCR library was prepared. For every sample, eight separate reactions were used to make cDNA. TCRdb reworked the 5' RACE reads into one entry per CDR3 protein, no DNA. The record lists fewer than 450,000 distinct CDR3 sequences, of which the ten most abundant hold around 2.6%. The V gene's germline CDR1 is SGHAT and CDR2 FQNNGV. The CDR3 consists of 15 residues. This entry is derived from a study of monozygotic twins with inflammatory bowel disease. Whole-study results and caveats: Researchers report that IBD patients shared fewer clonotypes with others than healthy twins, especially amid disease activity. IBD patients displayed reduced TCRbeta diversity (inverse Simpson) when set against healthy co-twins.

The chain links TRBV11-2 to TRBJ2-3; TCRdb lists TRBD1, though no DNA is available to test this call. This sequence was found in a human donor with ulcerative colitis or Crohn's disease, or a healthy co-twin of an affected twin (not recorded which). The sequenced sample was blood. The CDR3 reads CASSHNPGTRDTQYF. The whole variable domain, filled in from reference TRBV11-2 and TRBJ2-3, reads EAGVAQSPRYKIIEKRQSVAFWCNPISGHATLYWYQQILGQGPKLLIQFQNNGVVDDSQLPKDRFSAERLKGVDSTLKIQPAKLEDSAVYLCASSHNPGTRDTQYFGPGTRLTVL.